This entry lists 14 T cell receptor beta chains sequenced from one sample in a study of blood T cell repertoires in COVID-19. Profiled with immunoSEQ multiplex PCR; TCRdb holds only in-frame clones, not every one. This sample carries about 500,000 clones, about 85% of them seen once, and the ten largest clones take roughly 0.72%. Source material: PBMCs or T cells enriched from blood (not recorded which). Receptors originate from a woman aged 18-35 years who had recovered from COVID-19.

The chain has TRBV6-1 and TRBJ1-2; weak D call: TRBD1 (6 bases). CDR1 MNHNS and CDR2 SASEGT come from the germline V gene. The V end was cut by 1 base, the J end by 8 bases, with 14 bases between. The CDR3 consists of 14 residues. The CDR3 sequence is CASSEEGHLAGYTF. Written as DNA, the CDR3 is TGTGCCAGCAGTGAAGAGGGACACCTTGCGGGCTACACCTTC.

The chain combines TRBV7-2 with TRBJ1-1; perhaps TRBD1 as D (5 bases). CDR1 and CDR2 from the germline V gene are SGHTA and FQGNSA. The ends were cut back, 0 bases at V and 0 bases at J, with 11 bases in the middle. CDR3 size: 16 residues. The CDR3 region is CASSLASGLMNTEAFF. CDR3 nucleotides: TGTGCCAGCAGCTTAGCCTCAGGGCTTATGAACACTGAAGCTTTCTTT.

The chain uses TRBV5-1 and TRBJ2-3, with D perhaps TRBD2 (6 bases). The CDR3 contains 16 residues. Trimming removed 0 bases from V and 1 base from J, with 12 bases in between. The germline V gene encodes CDR1 SGHRS and CDR2 YFSETQ. Here the CDR3 DNA reads TGCGCCAGCAGCTTGGTTGGCGGCGGGGGCACAGATACGCAGTATTTT. It specifies CASSLVGGGGTDTQYF.

The chain couples TRBV19 to TRBJ2-1; 9 nucleotides align to TRBD1. V shed 0 bases, J shed 4 bases, and the junction held 7 bases outside the gene matches. This CDR3 comprises 17 residues. Germline values: CDR1 LNHDA, CDR2 SQIVND (reference sequence). The CDR3 nucleotides read TGTGCCAGTAGTATAGACCTGGGACAGGGAAATTACAATGAGCAGTTCTTC. Translating it yields CASSIDLGQGNYNEQFF. The full variable domain, completed using reference TRBV19 and TRBJ2-1, is DGGITQSPKYLFRKEGQNVTLSCEQNLNHDAMYWYRQDPGQGLRLIYYSQIVNDFQKGDIAEGYSVSREKKESFPLTVTSAQKNPTAFYLCASSIDLGQGNYNEQFFGPGTRLTVL.

The rearrangement joins TRBV29-1 to TRBJ1-1; no clear D. This CDR3 spans 11 amino acids. Trimming took off 5 bases at V and 7 bases at J, with 11 bases between the two ends. CDR1 and CDR2 (germline): SQVTM, ANQGSEA. CDR3 DNA: TGCAGCGTTCAGAGGAAAGGTGAAGCTTTCTTT. Its protein product is CSVQRKGEAFF.

This chain connects TRBV5-1 to TRBJ1-4; 7 bases align to TRBD1. Germline V gene lookup returns CDR1 SGHRS and CDR2 YFSETQ. V lost 4 bases, J lost 4 bases, and 4 bases stayed unmatched. The CDR3 extends over 14 amino acids. The CDR3 spells CASSQGQNNEKLFF. CDR3 coding DNA: TGCGCCAGCAGCCAGGGACAGAATAATGAAAAACTGTTTTTT. The whole variable domain, filled in from reference TRBV5-1 and TRBJ1-4, reads KAGVTQTPRYLIKTRGQQVTLSCSPISGHRSVSWYQQTPGQGLQFLFEYFSETQRNKGNFPGRFSGRQFSNSRSEMNVSTLELGDSALYLCASSQGQNNEKLFFGSGTQLSVL.

The chain links TRBV2 to TRBJ1-4, with 7 bases matching TRBD1. This CDR3 has 14 amino acids. V lost 2 bases to trimming and J lost 8 bases; unmatched junction nucleotides: 5. In germline, CDR1 is SNHLY, CDR2 FYNNEI. CDR3 sequence: CASSERQGSEKLFF. In nucleotides, the CDR3 is TGTGCCAGCAGTGAACGACAGGGTTCCGAAAAACTGTTTTTT. The full variable domain, its missing parts supplied by reference TRBV2 and TRBJ1-4, is EPEVTQTPSHQVTQMGQEVILRCVPISNHLYFYWYRQILGQKVEFLVSFYNNEISEKSEIFDDQFSVERPDGSNFTLKIRSTKLEDSAMYFCASSERQGSEKLFFGSGTQLSVL.

This clone was recorded once. CDR3 sequence: CASRGDSYNEKLFF. CDR3 coding DNA: TGTGCCAGCAGGGGGGACAGTTATAATGAAAAACTGTTTTTT. The genes are TRBV6-5 and TRBJ1-4, with 7 bases aligning to TRBD1. The V gene end was trimmed by 6 bases and the J gene end by 4 bases; junction bases not matched to a gene: 5. The CDR3 totals 14 residues. Germline loops: CDR1 MNHEY, CDR2 SVGAGI.

The V and J genes are TRBV19 and TRBJ1-2, with a tentative D call TRBD1 (5 bases). The CDR3 consists of 14 residues. Germline CDR1 is LNHDA and CDR2 is SQIVND (reference sequence). Trimming shortened V by 5 bases and J by 4 bases, and 14 bases separated the two germline ends. The CDR3 spells CASSLATDIYGYTF. The CDR3 coding sequence is TGTGCCAGTAGTCTTGCGACAGACATCTATGGCTACACCTTC. Variable domain in full (rest from reference TRBV19 and TRBJ1-2): DGGITQSPKYLFRKEGQNVTLSCEQNLNHDAMYWYRQDPGQGLRLIYYSQIVNDFQKGDIAEGYSVSREKKESFPLTVTSAQKNPTAFYLCASSLATDIYGYTFGSGTRLTVV.

This chain links TRBV5-8 with TRBJ1-2; a weak D match, TRBD1 (6 bases). Germline-derived CDR1 and CDR2 are SGHTS and YDEGEE. CDR3 length: 15 amino acids. The ends were cut back, 4 bases at V and 4 bases at J, with 17 bases in the middle. As DNA, the CDR3 is TGTGCCAGCAGCGGCCCCAACAGGGAGGGCTATGGCTACACCTTC. Translation gives CASSGPNREGYGYTF.

The rearrangement uses TRBV7-9 and TRBJ2-2; the match to TRBD1 covers 8 bases. Germline CDR1 and CDR2: SEHNR and FQNEAQ (reference sequence). The CDR3 covers 16 residues. Germline trimming cut 6 bases from V and 5 bases from J; bases unmatched to any gene: 11. The CDR3 nucleotides read TGTGCCAGCAGGTTTCAGGGGGCGGCCCAGACCGGGGAGCTGTTTTTT. This encodes CASRFQGAAQTGELFF.

The chain is built from TRBV14 and TRBJ1-1, with 7 bases lining up with TRBD1. The germline V gene encodes CDR1 SGHDN and CDR2 FVKESK. The CDR3 consists of 14 residues. With V trimmed by 5 bases and J by 2 bases, 5 bases remained unmatched. CDR3 residues: CASSSLGGNTEAFF. The CDR3 region has the DNA TGTGCCAGCAGCTCCTTAGGGGGCAACACTGAAGCTTTCTTT.

This clone has a single count. The chain links TRBV6-5 to TRBJ1-2; tentative D call: TRBD1 (6 bases). The CDR3 is 15 residues long. With 6 bases removed from V and 4 bases from J, the gap between germline ends came to 18 bases. Germline CDR1 is MNHEY and CDR2 is SVGAGI. CDR3: CASSRLPDSAYGYTF. CDR3 sequence (DNA): TGTGCCAGCAGCCGCCTTCCGGACAGCGCCTATGGCTACACCTTC.

The chain carries TRBV5-6 and TRBJ2-5; no clear D gene. V was trimmed by 0 bases and J by 5 bases, leaving 8 bases between them. Germline V gene data show CDR1 as SGHDT and CDR2 as YYEEEE. The CDR3 totals 13 residues. The CDR3 DNA follows: TGTGCCAGCAGCTTGGCTCCGTTGGAGACCCAGTACTTC. Translated: CASSLAPLETQYF.